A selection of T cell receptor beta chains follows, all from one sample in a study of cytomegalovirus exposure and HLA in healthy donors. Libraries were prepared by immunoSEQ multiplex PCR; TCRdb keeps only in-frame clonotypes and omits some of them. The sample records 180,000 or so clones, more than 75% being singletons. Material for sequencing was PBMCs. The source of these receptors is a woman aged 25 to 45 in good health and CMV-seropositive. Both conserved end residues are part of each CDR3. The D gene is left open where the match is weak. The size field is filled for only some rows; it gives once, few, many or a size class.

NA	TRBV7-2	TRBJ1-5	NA	TGTGCCAGCAGCTTAGCGCAGGGAGGGACTAATCAGCCCCAGCATTTT	CASSLAQGGTNQPQHF
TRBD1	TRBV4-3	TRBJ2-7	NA	TGCGCCAGCAGCCAAGATCCCTTTCGGGACAGGGGACACGAGCAGTACTTC	CASSQDPFRDRGHEQYF
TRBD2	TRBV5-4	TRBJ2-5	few	TGTGCCAGCAGCCTGAATCCGGGACTAGCGGAAGAGACCCAGTACTTC	CASSLNPGLAEETQYF
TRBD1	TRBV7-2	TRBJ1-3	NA	TGTGCCAGCAGCTTAGGCAGGGGGGACACCATATATTTT	CASSLGRGDTIYF
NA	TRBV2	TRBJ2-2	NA	TGTGCCTGGAAGGACAGGAACACCGGGGAGCTGTTTTTT	CAWKDRNTGELFF
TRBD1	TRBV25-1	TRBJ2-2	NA	TGTGCCAGCAGTGAAAACAGGGGGCGAACCGGGGAGCTGTTTTTT	CASSENRGRTGELFF
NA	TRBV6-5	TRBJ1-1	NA	TGTGCCAGCAGTTACTCGGGGGGCGGGAGCACTGAAGCTTTCTTT	CASSYSGGGSTEAFF
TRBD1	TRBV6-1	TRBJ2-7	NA	TGTGCCAGCAGATCGACAGGGTCCCTTACCTACGAGCAGTACTTC	CASRSTGSLTYEQYF
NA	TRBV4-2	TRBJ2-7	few	TGTGCCAGCAGCCAAGAGCCAGGGCCCAGCTCCTACGAGCAGTACTTC	CASSQEPGPSSYEQYF
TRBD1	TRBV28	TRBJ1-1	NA	TGTGCCAGCAGTTCGGAGCTACAGGGGCGGAGGACTGAAGCTTTCTTT	CASSSELQGRRTEAFF